A selection of T cell receptor beta chains follows, all from one sample in a study of shared T cell receptors in the human thymus. The protocol was immunoSEQ multiplex PCR, while the TCRdb copy is restricted to in-frame clones and leaves out a portion. The sample shows hundreds of thousands of clones, about 87% of them seen only once. The same sample was also studied in work on human thymus T cells.

Sequenced input: thymocytes. The receptors were gathered from a boy under two years old with a congenital heart defect. Both conserved end residues are trimmed from each CDR3. Fields, in order: V gene, CDR3 length, CDR3 protein.

>TRBV14|15
ASSQEPVQVSTGELF
>TRBV28|14
ASSNPPDNPSYEQY
>TRBV5-6|14
ASSVGQGHTNNEQF
>TRBV11-2|17
ASSSYGFGTSGALYEQY
>TRBV7-2|14
ASSSGPVKYQDTQY
>TRBV28|12
ASWIRQGWTEAF
>TRBV30|10
AWSGERGGQY
>TRBV5-6|13
ASSLRAGLNTEAF
>TRBV5-1|13
ASSLGGTGGAEQY
>TRBV14|15
ASSQLFPQAKEEPQH
>TRBV30|12
AWSPVLSRRPQH
>TRBV14|13
ASSFRQSPNEKLF
>TRBV6-5|14
ASSFSPRGRTDTQY
>TRBV5-5|12
ASSWGHFTDTQY
>TRBV27|16
ASSTRLAGGSGANVLT
>TRBV5-1|18
ASSVKRGTGNYFSTDTQY
>TRBV6-4|14
ANQELDPGTEGGYT
>TRBV7-9|15
ASSPSPHGTHKTEQF
>TRBV5-6|14
ASSRNWDGSSYEQY
>TRBV5-4|13
ASSPSGRGGTEAF
>TRBV6-5|14
ASSSGVGAGTGELF
>TRBV25-1|13
ASSVGTSGRGEQF
>TRBV7-6|13
ASSPVAWKAGELF
>TRBV27|13
ASSLSSGRGNEQF
>TRBV28|13
ASSRGLAGQETQY
>TRBV28|12
ASLRQGAEEKLF
>TRBV10-2|15
ASSESAGGGDTGELF
>TRBV6-1|13
ASSGGLGGLYGYT
>TRBV10-3|13
AIRDRDSPHSPLH
>TRBV6-5|13
ASTPGGISYNEQF
>TRBV9|14
ASSVEEGTSDSEQY
>TRBV28|9
ASSATAAYT
>TRBV28|17
ASSFLSWTSGGFYNEQF
>TRBV28|12
ASSLARGHWGYT
>TRBV5-5|13
ASSLWPGGEYGYT
>TRBV7-2|16
ASSLTGKGSYSNQPQH
>TRBV2|14
ASRGRLAEPVGTQY
>TRBV27|14
ASSSQTGGGSQPQH
>TRBV6-5|11
AVGGPSTDTQY
>TRBV28|12
ASSFLGANQPQH
>TRBV6-6|12
ASRVGQFRNTIY
>TRBV6-1|13
ASSELHTQWNEQF
>TRBV28|11
ASSWPHTDTQY
>TRBV4-3|14
ASSQGDERGSYEQY
>TRBV4-2|10
ASSQDYYEQY
>TRBV27|13
ASSPSGQGIYGYT
>TRBV6-5|12
ASSYRKGARGQF
>TRBV2|16
ASSEATDRGTYNSPLH
>TRBV28|13
ASSPRAYNTGELF
>TRBV9|14
ASSVGGLSSYNEQF
>TRBV4-3|11
ASSQARYSPLH
>TRBV28|13
ASSLLQGASYEQY
>TRBV5-6|15
ASSTVLTGAGFYGYT
>TRBV20-1|9
SARIYNEQF
>TRBV28|14
ASSPPGQGFGNTIY
>TRBV9|14
ASSVGLQGLNTEAF
>TRBV19|12
ASSIGGSGNTIY
>TRBV5-4|15
ASSLVGARGITDTQY
>TRBV11-1|15
ASSLKEQGLEYSPLH
>TRBV5-1|15
ASSLATGSTVEYEQY